Presented here are 3 T cell receptor beta chains from one specimen sequenced in a study of T cell responses to AZD1222 COVID-19 vaccine. Clones were sequenced by immunoSEQ multiplex PCR, and TCRdb holds only the in-frame ones, with some missing. The data contain 110,000 or so clones, approximately 87% of them singletons. The starting material was peripheral blood, obtained 28 days after the second AZD1222 dose. All receptors come from an adult who received the AZD1222 COVID-19 vaccine.

V and J are TRBV7-9 and TRBJ2-7, with D maybe TRBD2 (7 bases). The length of the CDR3 is 15 residues. In germline, CDR1 is SEHNR, CDR2 FQNEAQ (reference sequence). Trimming cost V 5 bases and J 5 bases, with 19 bases left between them. The chain's CDR3 is CASSPRRGALDEQYF. Here the CDR3 DNA reads TGTGCCAGCAGCCCCCGCCGGGGGGCTCTAGACGAGCAGTACTTC.

The chain employs TRBV19 and TRBJ2-1; 12 bases line up with TRBD1. Germline lookup yields CDR1 LNHDA and CDR2 SQIVND (reference sequence). The CDR3 is made up of 15 amino acids. V lost 9 bases to trimming and J lost 2 bases; unmatched junction nucleotides: 5. CDR3 nucleotides: TGTGCCAGGAGTGGGACAGGGGGCGCCTACAATGAGCAGTTCTTC. Amino acid sequence: CARSGTGGAYNEQFF.

Remarks on this clone: This same CDR3 is encoded by further DNA sequences in the sample. The CDR3 is CASSLGTGNTIYF. CDR3 sequence (DNA): TGTGCCAGCAGCCTCGGGACAGGAAACACCATATATTTT. This sequence joins TRBV14 and TRBJ1-3; maybe TRBD1 (6 bases). Germline V gene data show CDR1 as SGHDN and CDR2 as FVKESK. V dropped 4 bases and J dropped 4 bases, with 8 bases sitting between them. This CDR3 is 13 amino acids long.